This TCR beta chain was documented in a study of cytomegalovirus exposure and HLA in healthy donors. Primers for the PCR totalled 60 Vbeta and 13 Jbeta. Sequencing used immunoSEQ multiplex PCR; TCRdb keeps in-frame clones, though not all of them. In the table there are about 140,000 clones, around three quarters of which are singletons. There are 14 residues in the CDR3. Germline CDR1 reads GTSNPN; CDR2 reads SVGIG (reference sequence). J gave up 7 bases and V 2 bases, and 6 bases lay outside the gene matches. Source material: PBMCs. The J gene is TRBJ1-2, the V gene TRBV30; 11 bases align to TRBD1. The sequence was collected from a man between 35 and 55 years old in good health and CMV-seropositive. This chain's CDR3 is CAWSWDRGATGYTF. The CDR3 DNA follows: TGTGCCTGGAGTTGGGACAGGGGGGCGACTGGCTACACCTTC.